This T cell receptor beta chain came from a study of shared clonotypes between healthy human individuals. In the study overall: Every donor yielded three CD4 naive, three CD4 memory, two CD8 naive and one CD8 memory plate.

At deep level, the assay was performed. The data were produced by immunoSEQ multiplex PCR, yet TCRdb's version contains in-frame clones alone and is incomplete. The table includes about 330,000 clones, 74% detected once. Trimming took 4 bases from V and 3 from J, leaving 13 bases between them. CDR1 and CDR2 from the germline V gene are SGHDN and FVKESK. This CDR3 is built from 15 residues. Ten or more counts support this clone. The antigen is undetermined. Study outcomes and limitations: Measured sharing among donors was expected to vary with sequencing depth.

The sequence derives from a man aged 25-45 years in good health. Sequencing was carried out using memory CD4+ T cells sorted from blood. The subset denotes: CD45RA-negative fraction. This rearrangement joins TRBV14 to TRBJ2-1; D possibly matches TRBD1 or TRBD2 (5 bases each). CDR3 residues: CASSPIGTIYNEQFF. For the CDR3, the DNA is TGTGCCAGCAGCCCAATCGGGACCATCTACAATGAGCAGTTCTTC.